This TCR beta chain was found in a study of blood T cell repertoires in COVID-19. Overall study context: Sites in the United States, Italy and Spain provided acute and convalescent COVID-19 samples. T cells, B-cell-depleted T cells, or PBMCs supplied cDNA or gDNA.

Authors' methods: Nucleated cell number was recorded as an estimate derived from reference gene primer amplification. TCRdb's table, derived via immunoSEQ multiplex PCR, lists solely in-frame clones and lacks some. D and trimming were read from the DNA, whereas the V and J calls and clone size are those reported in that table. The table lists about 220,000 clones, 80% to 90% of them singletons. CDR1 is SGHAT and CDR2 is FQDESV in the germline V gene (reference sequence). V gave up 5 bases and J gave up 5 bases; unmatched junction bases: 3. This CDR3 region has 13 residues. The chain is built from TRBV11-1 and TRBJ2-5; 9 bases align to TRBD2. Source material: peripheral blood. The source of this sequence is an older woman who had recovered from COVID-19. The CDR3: CASSLGLAETQYF. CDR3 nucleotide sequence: TGTGCCAGCAGCCTCGGACTAGCGGAGACCCAGTACTTC.